This section outlines one T cell receptor (beta chain) sequence together with its context. The antigen it binds to is not known. No quality values exist for individual bases; no much larger clone is one base distant. The sample's time point label is to be understood as: pretherapy, before neoadjuvant immune checkpoint inhibitors. The samples were taken from NEOSTAR, a phase 2 randomized trial in operable NSCLC that tested neoadjuvant nivolumab or nivolumab plus ipilimumab, followed by surgery. Library preparation employed the immunoSEQ multiplex PCR assay. On the study's bioinformatics: Richness and clonality were used to summarize the repertoires, and clones that significantly expanded or contracted between pre- and post-therapy samples were identified. The clones in this table, taken by TCRdb from immuneACCESS, are in-frame only. Not every clone is retained; where verified, under half of the shortfall comes from an unresolved V gene, and the cause of the rest is unknown. D and trimming come from the DNA, and the V and J calls and clone size come from that table. Recorded for this sample are around 10,000 clones; around 82% of them occurred a single time. Jointly, the top ten make up about 3% of the sample.

The germline V gene (reference sequence) provides CDR1 SEHNR and CDR2 FQNEAQ. The CDR3 sequence holds 16 residues, the cysteine and phenylalanine included. Just CDR3 DNA is preserved here, 48 bases in frame from base 1. V lost 5 bases and J lost 3 bases, and the count of bases not matched to a germline gene is 3. These data belong to a study of neoadjuvant nivolumab and ipilimumab in lung cancer (dated by TCRdb to 2018 to 2021). At the level of the whole study: Intravenous nivolumab was dosed at 3 mg/kg on days 1, 15 and 29, and in the combination arm ipilimumab 1 mg/kg was added on day 1 only. The primary trial endpoint was the major pathologic response (MPR) rate in the intention-to-treat population in each study arm. The study compared TCR repertoires in pretherapy (baseline) peripheral blood with TCR repertoires in tumors resected at surgery following neoadjuvant immune checkpoint blockade. Matched pretherapy and resected tumor pairs were analyzed for seven patients: four treated with nivolumab and three with nivolumab plus ipilimumab. A total of around 46 patients with operable NSCLC were treated in the trial, with about 23 randomized to nivolumab monotherapy and roughly 20 randomized to nivolumab plus ipilimumab.

General findings and caveats noted by the study authors: A positive correlation was observed between pretherapy blood TCR richness and richness in tumors resected after neoadjuvant therapy (Spearman R ~ 0.82). A small number of samples was subjected to TCR sequencing. TCR richness and clonality were greater in resected tumors than in tumor-adjacent uninvolved lung, and increases were seen in more dual-therapy-treated tumors. No significant correlation was found between TCR clonality and pathologic tumor regression, and only one major-pathologic-response sample was available for the clonality analysis. From pretherapy to surgery, tumor T-cell richness and clonality went up in three of three dual-therapy tumors, versus only two of four nivolumab-treated tumors.

Material: peripheral blood, obtained before neoadjuvant nivolumab, alone or with ipilimumab. This chain is built from TRBV7-9 and TRBJ2-3, and 15 bases in between align with TRBD2. The TCR was taken from an adult with non-small cell lung cancer. CDR3 sequence: CASSQGLAGGTDTQYF. The bases are TGTGCCAGCAGCCAAGGACTAGCGGGAGGGACAGATACGCAGTATTTT.